The present entry profiles one T cell receptor beta chain with its context. The entry originates in a study of blood T cell repertoires in COVID-19. V gave up 6 bases and J gave up 8 bases, with 22 bases separating them. The CDR3 length is 15 residues. Germline loops: CDR1 MDHEN, CDR2 SYDVKM. This table comes from immunoSEQ multiplex PCR, and its TCRdb copy is limited to in-frame clones, with some not included. The sample carries 150,000 to 200,000 clones, 70% to 90% recorded once. V is TRBV28 and J is TRBJ1-2; D might be TRBD1 (5 bases). The clonotype was recovered from a human donor in a cohort sampled during active COVID-19. What was sequenced was peripheral blood. CDR3 sequence (DNA): TGTGCCAGCAGCCCACAGGACACTCGATACCACGGCTACACCTTC. Its protein product is CASSPQDTRYHGYTF.